This TCR beta chain is from a study of post-analysis software for immune sequencing data. This clonotype was counted once. Its cognate antigen is unknown. This CDR3 region has 14 residues. The study, taken as a whole, reports: TRBV segments more frequent in patients than in controls numbered roughly 5 and included TRBV5-6, TRBV5-1 and TRBV20-1.

Prepared TCR beta cDNA libraries contained unique molecular identifiers. MiXCR was run by TCRdb on the PCR reads, yielding one entry per CDR3 protein. Here the sample spans around 250,000 distinct CDR3 sequences, about 38% being singletons. The V and J genes are TRBV12-3 or TRBV12-4 and TRBJ2-5; D unresolved. Judging by the DNA end, TRBJ2-7 fits better; the J call may be wrong. Sequencing input: blood. The clonotype originates from a girl aged 10-17 years with multiple sclerosis. For the CDR3, the DNA is TGTGCCAGCAGTTCTCTAGACTTTAGCTACGAGCAGTACTTC. It encodes CASSSLDFSYEQYF.